Following are 27 T cell receptor beta chains from one sample sequenced in a study of identical twins. Using its own MiXCR run on the 5' RACE reads, TCRdb lists one record per CDR3 protein. Of approximately 670,000 distinct CDR3 sequences in the sample, over 5% were seen once. Sequencing was carried out using naive T cells sorted from blood. The source of these receptors is a man aged 18-30 years in good health.

This clonotype was seen only a few times. The chain couples TRBV20-1 to TRBJ2-5; D not resolved. The CDR3 runs 13 residues. Germline V lookup: CDR1 DFQATT, CDR2 SNEGSKA (reference sequence). Trimming removed 3 bases from V and 7 bases from J, with 15 bases in between. The CDR3 DNA reads TGCAGTGCTAGGGTTACGATAGACGGGACCCAGTACTTC. Protein product: CSARVTIDGTQYF.

This clonotype was seen only a few times. V and J are TRBV29-1 and TRBJ1-1, with 7 bases aligning to TRBD1. Trimming removed 7 bases from V and 6 bases from J; junction bases left unmatched: 11. The CDR3 runs 13 residues. CDR1 SQVTM and CDR2 ANQGSEA come from the germline V gene. In DNA, the CDR3 is TGCAGCGCCGTCGACAGGGTTGGAGCTGAAGCTTTCTTT. Translating it yields CSAVDRVGAEAFF.

This clonotype was seen a few times. The V gene is TRBV29-1, the J gene TRBJ1-2, with 8 bases identical to TRBD1. CDR3 length: 13 residues. Trimming cost V 1 base and J 6 bases; bases outside gene matches: 4. The germline V gene has CDR1 SQVTM and CDR2 ANQGSEA. CDR3 in DNA: TGCAGCGTTGAAGGGACAGGGTACGATGGCTACACCTTC. Amino acid sequence: CSVEGTGYDGYTF.

This clonotype was found many times. The chain is built from TRBV15 and TRBJ2-1; no clear D. The CDR3 sequence is 12 residues long. V lost 1 base to trimming and J lost 8 bases, with 6 bases between them. Germline assignment: CDR1 LNHNV and CDR2 YYDKDF (reference sequence). The CDR3 loop is CATSRVSYEQFF. The DNA for the CDR3 is TGTGCCACCAGCAGAGTATCGTATGAGCAGTTCTTC.

This clonotype was seen a few times. V gene TRBV5-8 combines with J gene TRBJ1-5; 9 nucleotides agree with TRBD1. V dropped 1 base and J dropped 7; count of bases not matched to a gene: 6. The CDR3 covers 15 residues. Looked up from germline, CDR1 is SGHTS and CDR2 is YDEGEE. CDR3 sequence reads: CASSLLGQGQQPQHF. The CDR3 nucleotides are TGTGCCAGCAGCTTGCTAGGACAGGGGCAACAGCCCCAGCATTTT. The whole variable domain, remainder taken from reference TRBV5-8 and TRBJ1-5, is EAGVTQSPTHLIKTRGQQATLRCSPISGHTSVYWYQQALGLGLQFLLWYDEGEERNRGNFPPRFSGRQFPNYSSELNVNALELEDSALYLCASSLLGQGQQPQHFGDGTRLSIL.

This sequence joins TRBV6-4 and TRBJ2-3; 8 bases match TRBD2. Losses at the gene ends were 10 bases for V and 1 base for J; bases not matched to a gene: 4. Germline values: CDR1 MRHNA, CDR2 SNTAGT. This CDR3 comprises 13 residues. The CDR3 nucleotides are TGTGCCATACTAGCGGCGCGCACAGATACGCAGTATTTT. This gives the protein CAILAARTDTQYF.

This clonotype was counted between two and nine times. The chain has TRBV2 and TRBJ1-2; TRBD1 matches 9 bases. This CDR3 spans 14 amino acids. From germline, CDR1 is SNHLY and CDR2 FYNNEI. V was clipped by 5 bases and J by 6 bases; unmatched bases: 7. The DNA for the CDR3 is TGTGCCAGCAGTATGGGACAGGGAGGGGATGGCTACACCTTC. Amino acids: CASSMGQGGDGYTF. The full variable domain, with the rest looked up from reference TRBV2 and TRBJ1-2, is EPEVTQTPSHQVTQMGQEVILRCVPISNHLYFYWYRQILGQKVEFLVSFYNNEISEKSEIFDDQFSVERPDGSNFTLKIRSTKLEDSAMYFCASSMGQGGDGYTFGSGTRLTVV.

In this sample, this clonotype turned up many times. The J gene is TRBJ1-3, the V gene TRBV20-1; D is possibly TRBD1 (6 bases). V lost 5 bases and J lost 4, with 18 bases in between. The CDR3 runs 15 residues. The germline V gene has CDR1 DFQATT and CDR2 SNEGSKA (reference sequence). CDR3 sequence: CSALLLPGQGNTIYF. The DNA of the CDR3 is TGCAGTGCTCTCCTCCTTCCGGGACAAGGAAACACCATATATTTT.

In this sample, this clonotype turned up many times. The V and J genes are TRBV29-1 and TRBJ2-2; 8 bases agree with TRBD1. J gave up 6 bases and V 4 bases, and 4 bases lay outside the gene matches. CDR1 and CDR2 (germline): SQVTM, ANQGSEA. The CDR3 runs to 13 residues. CDR3 DNA sequence: TGCAGCGTTGGGGGACAGGTCGCCGGGGAGCTGTTTTTT. It is translated as CSVGGQVAGELFF.

The chain has TRBV9 and TRBJ2-5, with TRBD2 matching 12 bases. V lost 3 bases, J lost 4 bases, and 4 bases stayed unmatched. The CDR3 is made up of 15 amino acids. Germline V gene data show CDR1 as SGDLS and CDR2 as YYNGEE. The CDR3 coding sequence is TGTGCCAGCAGCGGGACTAGCGGGAAGGGAGAGACCCAGTACTTC. Encoded protein: CASSGTSGKGETQYF.

The rearrangement joins TRBV29-1 to TRBJ2-7; 7 bases agree with TRBD1. Germline trimming cut 7 bases from V and 3 bases from J; bases unmatched to any gene: 3. The CDR3 is 11 residues long. The V gene's germline CDR1 is SQVTM and CDR2 ANQGSEA. CDR3: CSAGTVYEQYV. For the CDR3, the DNA is TGCAGCGCCGGGACAGTCTACGAGCAGTACGTC.

At least ten counts were recorded for this clonotype. The chain combines TRBV12-3 or TRBV12-4 with TRBJ1-2; TRBD1 might be the D (5 bases). V lost 3 bases and J lost 8, with 10 bases in between. There are 12 residues in the CDR3. The CDR3 region has the DNA TGTGCCAGCAGTTTGGGGCAAGGAGGCTACACCTTC. It is translated as CASSLGQGGYTF.

This clonotype occurred many times. The CDR3 coding sequence is TGTGCCATCAGTGAGTCGAGAGACTCTGGAAACACCATATATTTT. It yields the protein CAISESRDSGNTIYF. The V and J genes are TRBV10-3 and TRBJ1-3, with D unclear. The CDR3 sequence is 15 residues long. Germline V gene lookup returns CDR1 ENHRY and CDR2 SYGVKD. The V and J ends lost 0 bases and 0 bases respectively, with 6 bases between them.

The V gene is TRBV4-1, the J gene TRBJ1-6, with 7 bases fitting TRBD1. Germline values: CDR1 MGHRA, CDR2 YSYEKL. The ends lost 0 bases at V and 8 bases at J; junction bases unmatched: 7. The CDR3 is 16 residues long. CDR3 amino acids: CASSQDLDQGDSPLHF. CDR3 nucleotide sequence: TGCGCCAGCAGCCAAGATTTGGACCAGGGGGATTCACCCCTCCACTTT.

This clonotype was detected only a few times. This sequence joins TRBV7-8 and TRBJ2-1; D remains ambiguous. Germline V CDR1 and CDR2: SGHVS, FQNEAQ. The CDR3 is 12 amino acids. V was clipped by 3 bases and J by 10 bases, with 10 bases between them. CDR3 loop: CASSFPRLEQFF. The CDR3 DNA sequence: TGTGCCAGCAGCTTCCCGAGACTCGAGCAGTTCTTC.

This clonotype was recorded many times. The chain combines TRBV21-1 with TRBJ2-1; the D call of TRBD1 is as the table states it, not checked on the DNA. TRBV21-1 is a pseudogene locus. The CDR3 extends over 16 amino acids. CDR3 residues: CASSRFYRGRDNEQFF. CDR3 in DNA: TGTGCCAGCAGCAGATTTTACAGGGGGCGCGACAATGAGCAGTTCTTC.

This clonotype was counted ten times or more. The V gene is TRBV7-9, the J gene TRBJ1-1; D is possibly TRBD1 (5 bases). The ends were cut back, 2 bases at V and 11 bases at J, with 12 bases in the middle. The CDR3 is 12 residues long. Per the germline V gene, CDR1 is SEHNR and CDR2 is FQNEAQ (reference sequence). In nucleotides, the CDR3 is TGTGCCAGCAGCTTACAGGGCGCGTTGGCTTTCTTT. Translated: CASSLQGALAFF.

This clonotype has more than one count but fewer than ten. The chain recombines TRBV27 with TRBJ2-3; possibly TRBD2 for D (5 bases). Looked up from germline, CDR1 is MNHEY and CDR2 is SMNVEV (reference sequence). The CDR3 length is 13 residues. The ends were cut back, 5 bases at V and 3 bases at J, with 9 bases in the middle. The DNA for the CDR3 is TGTGCCAGCAGTGCGAGGGAGACAGATACGCAGTATTTT. Amino acid sequence: CASSARETDTQYF.

The rearrangement uses TRBV13 and TRBJ1-1; TRBD1 matches 7 bases. The germline CDR1 and CDR2 sequences are PRHDT and FYEKMQ (reference sequence). Germline trimming cut 1 base from V and 10 bases from J; bases unmatched to any gene: 18. The CDR3 covers 17 residues. The CDR3, as DNA: TGTGCCAGCAGCTTAGAACGGAGTGGAGGGGGCCAAGATGGAGCTTTCTTT. Amino acids: CASSLERSGGGQDGAFF.

The V gene is TRBV20-1, the J gene TRBJ1-2; D is unresolved. Germline V CDR1 and CDR2: DFQATT, SNEGSKA (reference sequence). Trimming removed 5 bases from V and 6 bases from J, with 10 bases in between. This CDR3 has 11 residues. Here the CDR3 reads CSASPSDGYTF. DNA of the CDR3: TGCAGTGCTTCACCTTCGGATGGCTACACCTTC.

This chain links TRBV12-3 or TRBV12-4 with TRBJ1-4; no reliable D call. The CDR3 runs 14 residues. Between the trimmed V and J ends, which lost 6 bases and 7 bases, there was a span of 15 bases. CDR3 loop: CASSPPGSGEKLFF. The CDR3 bases are TGTGCCAGCAGCCCGCCGGGGAGTGGTGAAAAACTGTTTTTT.

This clonotype came up a few times. V is TRBV4-2 and J is TRBJ2-2; D is ambiguous. The CDR3 totals 14 residues. V was shortened by 1 base and J by 3 bases, with 6 bases between the two germline ends. Looked up from germline, CDR1 is LGHNA and CDR2 is YNFKEQ. CDR3 protein: CASSQAAYTGELFF. CDR3 in DNA: TGTGCCAGCAGCCAAGCGGCCTACACCGGGGAGCTGTTTTTT.

This chain connects TRBV20-1 to TRBJ2-3; the match to TRBD2 covers 10 bases. The CDR3 extends over 13 amino acids. The V gene's germline CDR1 is DFQATT and CDR2 SNEGSKA (reference sequence). Germline trimming cut 4 bases from V and 4 bases from J; bases unmatched to any gene: 2. The DNA of the CDR3 is TGCAGTGCTAAACTAGCGGGACCAGATACGCAGTATTTT. It encodes CSAKLAGPDTQYF.

This clonotype was seen at least ten times. The chain recombines TRBV12-3 or TRBV12-4 with TRBJ2-5, with TRBD2 identical over 13 bases. The CDR3 extends over 14 amino acids. V lost 5 bases to trimming and J lost 11 bases; unmatched junction nucleotides: 8. This CDR3 is CASSPSLAGGSQYF. CDR3 nucleotide sequence: TGTGCCAGCAGTCCCTCACTAGCGGGAGGGTCTCAGTACTTC.

This clonotype was counted a few times. This chain uses TRBV20-1 with TRBJ2-1, with 13 bases matching TRBD2. The V gene's germline CDR1 is DFQATT and CDR2 SNEGSKA (reference sequence). The junction had 11 bases not matched to a gene; V was cut back by 4 bases and J by 2 bases. There are 18 residues in the CDR3. CDR3 sequence reads: CSANGGLAGSSTYNEQFF. The CDR3, as DNA: TGCAGTGCTAATGGGGGACTAGCGGGATCTTCAACCTACAATGAGCAGTTCTTC.

This clonotype has more than one count but fewer than ten. The chain recombines TRBV27 with TRBJ2-5, with TRBD2 identical over 7 bases. Germline V CDR1 and CDR2: MNHEY, SMNVEV (reference sequence). Trimming at V came to 3 bases and at J to 6 bases, leaving 4 bases not matched to a gene. This CDR3 is 13 amino acids long. The CDR3 sequence is CASSLAREQTQYF. Here the CDR3 DNA reads TGTGCCAGCAGTTTGGCGCGGGAGCAGACCCAGTACTTC.

The table lists this clonotype with many counts. The gene calls are TRBV5-1 and TRBJ1-2; D is undetermined. The germline V gene encodes CDR1 SGHRS and CDR2 YFSETQ. This CDR3 contains 13 residues. The V end was cut by 0 bases, the J end by 2 bases, with 5 bases between. CDR3 protein: CASSLGENYGYTF. The CDR3 DNA reads as TGCGCCAGCAGCTTGGGCGAAAACTATGGCTACACCTTC.